This TCR beta chain is drawn from a study of blood T cell repertoires in COVID-19. Background on the study: Samples came from the United States, Italy and Spain, spanning acute and convalescent COVID-19. In each case, the material was cDNA or gDNA derived from T cells, B-cell-depleted T cells, or PBMCs.

J gave up 3 bases and V 4 bases, and 3 bases lay outside the gene matches. The CDR3 length is 14 residues. The V gene's germline CDR1 is SGHTA and CDR2 FQGNSA. Seattle cases were enrolled at active infection and followed longitudinally. Clones were read by immunoSEQ multiplex PCR, and TCRdb kept only the in-frame ones, dropping some. The table includes about 90,000 clones, roughly 90% detected once. This sequence was found in a man between 50 and 59 years old with COVID-19, enrolled during active disease. Sequencing input: peripheral blood. The chain links TRBV7-2 to TRBJ1-2; 9 bases map to TRBD1. CDR3 residues: CASSSGTGHYGYTF. The CDR3 nucleotides are TGTGCCAGCAGCTCGGGGACAGGGCACTATGGCTACACCTTC.